Detailed here is one TCR beta chain. As yet, its antigen is unknown. V was shortened by 7 bases and J by 0 bases, with 18 bases between the two germline ends. The CDR3 is 16 amino acids. In germline, CDR1 is LNHDA, CDR2 SQIVND (reference sequence). The data derive from a study of shared clonotypes between healthy human individuals. Study conclusions and caveats: Non-shared clonotypes were found to have lower generation probabilities than the clonotypes that were shared by all four of the sorted-subset donors. Naive CD4 clonotypes overlapped across a handful of donors at about 5.2%. The study drew on few donors, limiting represented genetic and exposure-history diversity.

In the naive CD8 group, cells lacked CD45RO and were positively selected for CCR7, so terminally differentiated effector memory CD45RA+ cells were left out. The table came from immunoSEQ multiplex PCR; TCRdb's copy has only in-frame clones and leaves some out. Altogether 500,000 to 700,000 clones are present, roughly 95% being singletons, with the ten largest covering over 0.09%. This chain connects TRBV19 to TRBJ1-1; D is unclear. The sequence came from a woman aged 25 to 45 in good health. The sequencing input was naive CD8+ T cells sorted from blood. The CDR3 spells CASTLEGNSMNTEAFF. The CDR3 DNA sequence: TGTGCCAGTACTCTGGAGGGCAACTCAATGAACACTGAAGCTTTCTTT.